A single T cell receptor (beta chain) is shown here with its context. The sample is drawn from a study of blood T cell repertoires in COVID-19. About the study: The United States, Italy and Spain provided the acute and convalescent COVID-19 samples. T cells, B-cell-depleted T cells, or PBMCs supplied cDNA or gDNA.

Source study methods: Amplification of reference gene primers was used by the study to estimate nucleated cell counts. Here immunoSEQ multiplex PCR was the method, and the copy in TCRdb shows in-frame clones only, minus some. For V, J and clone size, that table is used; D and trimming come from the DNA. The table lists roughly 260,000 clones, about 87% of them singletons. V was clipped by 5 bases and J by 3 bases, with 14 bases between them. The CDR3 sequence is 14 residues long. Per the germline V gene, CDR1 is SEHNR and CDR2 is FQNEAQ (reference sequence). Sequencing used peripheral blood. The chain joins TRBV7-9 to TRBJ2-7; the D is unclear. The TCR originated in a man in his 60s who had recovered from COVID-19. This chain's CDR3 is CASSLTAGHYEQYF. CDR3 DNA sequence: TGTGCCAGCAGCCTTACAGCAGGTCACTACGAGCAGTACTTC.